Listed here are 28 T cell receptor beta chains from one sample, sequenced in a study of T cell changes during pregnancy in multiple sclerosis. Some clones are missing from TCRdb's copy, which holds only in-frame ones; the method was immunoSEQ multiplex PCR. The data hold about 110,000 clones, with about 90% observed a single time. Source: peripheral blood, taken after pregnancy. Source of these receptors: a female donor with multiple sclerosis, enrolled in a pregnancy study.

The DNA for the CDR3 is TGTGCCAGCAGCTTGACACCTAACACTGAAGCTTTCTTT. It codes for CASSLTPNTEAFF. The chain joins TRBV7-2 to TRBJ1-1, with unresolved D. This CDR3 region has 13 residues. The V gene lost 3 bases and the J gene lost 2 bases, with 7 bases spanning the gap. Germline V gives CDR1 SGHTA, CDR2 FQGNSA.

This clone has more than one count but fewer than ten. The chain couples TRBV27 to TRBJ1-1; possible D gene TRBD1, 6 bases. The V gene's germline CDR1 is MNHEY and CDR2 SMNVEV (reference sequence). The germline V and J ends were trimmed by 5 bases and 11 bases, with 15 bases remaining between them. CDR3 length equals 12 residues. In DNA form, the CDR3 reads TGTGCCAGCAGTGGTCCGGGAACAGGGGCTTTCTTT. This sequence encodes CASSGPGTGAFF.

The V gene is TRBV11-2, the J gene TRBJ1-3; D call uncertain. Trimming stripped 5 bases from V and 0 bases from J, with 5 bases between. The germline V gene encodes CDR1 SGHAT and CDR2 FQNNGV. The CDR3 runs 13 residues. CDR3 amino acids: CASSRDSGNTIYF. In DNA, the CDR3 is TGTGCCAGCAGCCGGGACTCTGGAAACACCATATATTTT.

The chain has TRBV28 and TRBJ2-7; D is undetermined. V was cut by 3 bases and J by 0 bases, with 3 bases left in between. Per germline, CDR1 MDHEN and CDR2 SYDVKM. The CDR3 consists of 12 residues. The CDR3 loop reads CASSFSSYEQYF. For the CDR3, the DNA is TGTGCCAGCAGTTTTAGCTCCTACGAGCAGTACTTC.

This clone was counted a single time. The chain uses TRBV2 and TRBJ2-2; TRBD2 matches at 8 bases. This CDR3 is built from 16 residues. Germline V gene sequence: CDR1 SNHLY, CDR2 FYNNEI. V was pared by 6 bases and J by 1 base, with 7 bases of the junction left unmatched. The CDR3 DNA follows: TGTGCCAGCAGGAGGGCTAGCGGGCAGAACACCGGGGAGCTGTTTTTT. As protein: CASRRASGQNTGELFF.

The gene calls are TRBV27 and TRBJ1-1; 8 positions match TRBD1. Germline V CDR1 and CDR2: MNHEY, SMNVEV (reference sequence). The CDR3 sequence is 16 residues long. V dropped 5 bases and J dropped 1; count of bases not matched to a gene: 9. DNA of the CDR3: TGTGCCAGCAGTCCCTGGACAGGGACGGGGAACACTGAAGCTTTCTTT. This codes for CASSPWTGTGNTEAFF.

This chain connects TRBV10-2 to TRBJ2-4, with D possibly being TRBD2 (6 bases). This CDR3 is 13 amino acids long. V gave up 2 bases and J gave up 6 bases, with 8 bases separating them. The germline V gene has CDR1 WSHSY and CDR2 SAAADI. The CDR3 loop is CASSESSGNIQYF. CDR3 DNA: TGCGCCAGCAGTGAGAGTAGCGGAAACATTCAGTACTTC.

The chain is built from TRBV19 and TRBJ2-5; 8 positions match TRBD2. V shed 3 bases and J 5 bases; nucleotides not matched to a gene: 8. The CDR3 length is 15 residues. Per germline, CDR1 LNHDA and CDR2 SQIVND (reference sequence). Here the CDR3 DNA reads TGTGCCAGTAGTATGACCAGCGGGAGATTTGAGACCCAGTACTTC. It codes for CASSMTSGRFETQYF. The full variable domain, completed using reference TRBV19 and TRBJ2-5, is DGGITQSPKYLFRKEGQNVTLSCEQNLNHDAMYWYRQDPGQGLRLIYYSQIVNDFQKGDIAEGYSVSREKKESFPLTVTSAQKNPTAFYLCASSMTSGRFETQYFGPGTRLLVL.

The gene calls are TRBV29-1 and TRBJ1-2; 8 nucleotides match TRBD1. CDR1 is SQVTM, CDR2 ANQGSEA, per germline. After removal of 5 bases from V and 1 base from J, the junction contained 6 bases not matched to a gene. This CDR3 is built from 14 residues. This CDR3 is CSVQGTGVNYGYTF. The CDR3 nucleotides read TGCAGCGTTCAGGGGACAGGTGTTAACTATGGCTACACCTTC.

The chain uses TRBV2 and TRBJ2-6, with D possibly matching TRBD1 (5 bases). Germline CDR1 and CDR2: SNHLY and FYNNEI. This CDR3 comprises 14 residues. Trimming shortened V by 5 bases and J by 0 bases, and 5 bases separated the two germline ends. The CDR3 loop reads CASSQGSGANVLTF. The CDR3 coding sequence is TGTGCCAGCAGTCAGGGCTCTGGGGCCAACGTCCTGACTTTC.

The chain carries TRBV7-2 and TRBJ1-6; D perhaps matches TRBD1 (5 bases). Looked up from germline, CDR1 is SGHTA and CDR2 is FQGNSA. The CDR3 has 13 residues. The germline V and J ends were trimmed by 0 bases and 12 bases, with 9 bases remaining between them. The chain's CDR3 is CASSLAQGVPLHF. CDR3 DNA: TGTGCCAGCAGCTTAGCGCAAGGGGTACCCCTCCACTTT.

This clone was seen once. The rearrangement uses TRBV6-5 and TRBJ1-1, with D possibly TRBD1 on 5 matching bases. The CDR3 runs to 12 residues. Trimming stripped 6 bases from V and 1 base from J, with 6 bases between. Germline loops: CDR1 MNHEY, CDR2 SVGAGI. The CDR3 bases are TGTGCCAGCAGCACAGGGAACACTGAAGCTTTCTTT. This gives the protein CASSTGNTEAFF.

The chain is built from TRBV5-4 and TRBJ2-5; D might be TRBD2 (5 bases). Germline V gene sequence: CDR1 SGHNT, CDR2 YYREEE (reference sequence). This CDR3 is 13 amino acids long. V gave up 5 bases and J gave up 4 bases, with 12 bases separating them. CDR3 residues: CASSTRSSETQYF. As DNA, the CDR3 is TGTGCCAGCAGTACTAGATCTTCAGAGACCCAGTACTTC.

CDR3 loop: CASEVNNEQFF. For the CDR3, the DNA is TGTGCCAGTGAGGTTAACAATGAGCAGTTCTTC. J is TRBJ2-1 and V is TRBV27; D remains unclear. Germline-derived CDR1 and CDR2 are MNHEY and SMNVEV (reference sequence). V lost 9 bases and J 5 bases, leaving 8 bases between the germline ends. CDR3 length: 11 amino acids.

This rearrangement joins TRBV6-5 to TRBJ1-1; tentatively, D is TRBD1 (6 bases). The CDR3 runs to 14 residues. Germline V gene lookup returns CDR1 MNHEY and CDR2 SVGAGI. The V and J ends lost 0 bases and 6 bases respectively, with 11 bases between them. Here the CDR3 reads CASSYSGEGAEAFF. The CDR3 region has the DNA TGTGCCAGCAGTTACTCTGGCGAGGGGGCTGAAGCTTTCTTT.

V is TRBV5-5 and J is TRBJ2-7; the D gene is possibly TRBD1 (6 bases). CDR3 size: 15 residues. CDR1 and CDR2 (germline): SGHKS, YYEKEE (reference sequence). With 2 bases removed from V and 3 bases from J, the gap between germline ends came to 15 bases. The CDR3 DNA reads TGTGCCAGCAGCTTAGGGGCACAGGGTTTCTACGAGCAGTACTTC. Residues: CASSLGAQGFYEQYF.

V gene TRBV20-1 combines with J gene TRBJ1-2; TRBD1 might be the D (6 bases). The V gene's germline CDR1 is DFQATT and CDR2 SNEGSKA (reference sequence). This CDR3 has 11 residues. V lost 8 bases and J lost 8, with 15 bases in between. The CDR3 protein is CSSPRGEGYTF. Here the CDR3 DNA reads TGCAGTTCACCCAGGGGAGAGGGCTACACCTTC.

The chain couples TRBV25-1 to TRBJ1-4; possibly TRBD1 for D (5 bases). Per the germline V gene, CDR1 is MGHDK and CDR2 is SYGVNS. V lost 8 bases and J 7 bases, leaving 17 bases between the germline ends. This CDR3 contains 14 residues. CDR3 residues: CASGPRVTTEKLFF. DNA of the CDR3: TGTGCCAGCGGTCCCAGGGTGACGACTGAAAAACTGTTTTTT. The whole variable domain, remainder taken from reference TRBV25-1 and TRBJ1-4, is EADIYQTPRYLVIGTGKKITLECSQTMGHDKMYWYQQDPGMELHLIHYSYGVNSTEKGDLSSESTVSRIRTEHFPLTLESARPSHTSQYLCASGPRVTTEKLFFGSGTQLSVL.

The V gene is TRBV30, the J gene TRBJ1-4, with 7 bases fitting TRBD1. CDR3 length: 17 amino acids. In germline, CDR1 is GTSNPN, CDR2 SVGIG (reference sequence). V lost 0 bases to trimming and J lost 4 bases; unmatched junction nucleotides: 11. CDR3 region: CAWSVPIWTGHNEKLFF. The CDR3 nucleotides read TGTGCCTGGAGTGTACCCATTTGGACAGGACATAATGAAAAACTGTTTTTT.

V gene TRBV7-9 combines with J gene TRBJ2-7; possibly TRBD2 for D (6 bases). Deletions cut 3 bases from V and 2 bases from J, with 11 bases between. CDR1 is SEHNR and CDR2 is FQNEAQ in the germline V gene (reference sequence). The CDR3 consists of 14 residues. CDR3 residues: CASSFGGDPYEQYF. CDR3 bases: TGTGCCAGCAGCTTCGGCGGGGATCCCTACGAGCAGTACTTC.

The chain uses TRBV7-6 and TRBJ1-2; TRBD1 aligns across 7 bases. Germline V CDR1 and CDR2: SGHVS, FNYEAQ. The CDR3 runs to 16 residues. V gave up 5 bases and J gave up 0 bases; unmatched junction bases: 9. DNA for the CDR3: TGTGCCAGCAGCCCTTATCTGCAGGGGGCTAACTATGGCTACACCTTC. Translated: CASSPYLQGANYGYTF.

This clone came up once. This rearrangement joins TRBV7-9 to TRBJ2-1; the D gene is possibly TRBD2 (7 bases). CDR1 is SEHNR and CDR2 is FQNEAQ in the germline V gene (reference sequence). The CDR3 is made up of 15 amino acids. The germline V and J ends were trimmed by 3 bases and 2 bases, with 11 bases remaining between them. CDR3 sequence reads: CASSLGGGAYNEQFF. Written as DNA, the CDR3 is TGTGCCAGCAGCTTGGGCGGGGGCGCCTACAATGAGCAGTTCTTC. Combining the CDR3 with reference TRBV7-9 and TRBJ2-1 gives the whole variable domain DTGVSQNPRHKITKRGQNVTFRCDPISEHNRLYWYRQTLGQGPEFLTYFQNEAQLEKSRLLSDRFSAERPKGSFSTLEIQRTEQGDSAMYLCASSLGGGAYNEQFFGPGTRLTVL.

The chain uses TRBV14 and TRBJ2-4; 14 bases fit TRBD2. Trimming at V came to 0 bases and at J to 6 bases, leaving 10 bases not matched to a gene. Germline V CDR1 and CDR2: SGHDN, FVKESK. CDR3 size: 19 residues. Written as DNA, the CDR3 is TGTGCCAGCAGCCAAGAACCCCGAGGACTAGCGGGAGGTCGAAACATTCAGTACTTC. It is translated as CASSQEPRGLAGGRNIQYF.

This chain joins TRBV2 and TRBJ2-2; no clear D. Trimming left V 5 bases short and J 2 bases short, with 9 bases between. Germline CDR1 and CDR2: SNHLY and FYNNEI. There are 14 residues in the CDR3. CDR3 in DNA: TGTGCCAGCAGTTCTCACATAAACACCGGGGAGCTGTTTTTT. It encodes CASSSHINTGELFF.

This rearrangement joins TRBV5-6 to TRBJ2-1; D is undetermined. The germline V gene has CDR1 SGHDT and CDR2 YYEEEE. This CDR3 is 15 amino acids long. V was shortened by 2 bases and J by 0 bases, with 9 bases between the two germline ends. DNA of the CDR3: TGTGCCAGCAGCTTTCACCTCAGCTCCTACAATGAGCAGTTCTTC. Amino acids: CASSFHLSSYNEQFF.

This clone occurred once. This chain uses TRBV2 with TRBJ2-1; 7 nucleotides match TRBD1. Per the germline V gene, CDR1 is SNHLY and CDR2 is FYNNEI. The CDR3 consists of 14 residues. The trim removed 8 bases at V and 4 bases at J, leaving 8 bases unmatched. CDR3 amino acids: CASVRQGAYNEQFF. Here the CDR3 DNA reads TGTGCCAGCGTTAGACAGGGAGCTTACAATGAGCAGTTCTTC.

CDR3 region: CASIRKGGRGEKLFF. In DNA, the CDR3 is TGTGCCAGCATCCGAAAGGGGGGGCGCGGTGAAAAACTGTTTTTT. The V gene is TRBV2, the J gene TRBJ1-4; D may be TRBD1 (6 bases). The germline CDR1 and CDR2 sequences are SNHLY and FYNNEI. The CDR3 is made up of 15 amino acids. Between the trimmed V and J ends, which lost 7 bases and 7 bases, there was a span of 19 bases.

The rearrangement uses TRBV19 and TRBJ2-3; D is possibly TRBD1 (5 bases). CDR1 and CDR2 (germline): LNHDA, SQIVND (reference sequence). The CDR3 has 15 residues. V was pared by 7 bases and J by 3 bases, with 17 bases between. The CDR3 loop reads CASKGLGRETDTQYF. The CDR3 coding sequence is TGTGCCAGTAAGGGGCTTGGCAGGGAAACAGATACGCAGTATTTT.